This TCR beta chain derives from a study of spatial heterogeneity in lung cancer. Across the study: The 65 or so donors had untreated early-stage non-small cell lung cancer.

The V gene's germline CDR1 is SGHVS and CDR2 FNYEAQ. V was clipped by 5 bases and J by 5 bases; unmatched bases: 14. This CDR3 has 16 residues. Time point denoted: blood at routine non-recurrence follow-up after resection. Whole RNA was taken from tumor, nontumor lung or frozen PBMC; it was then sequenced unsorted. The library protocol tagged each TCR cDNA with a unique molecular identifier. TCRdb processed the 5' RACE reads anew with MiXCR; each CDR3 protein has one entry. The table lists under 75,000 distinct CDR3 sequences, around 8.9% of them singletons. In its sample, this clonotype was seen many times.

J is TRBJ2-5 and V is TRBV7-6; 7 bases match TRBD2. This TCR derives from a female donor with early-stage non-small cell lung cancer. The material was PBMCs, obtained at follow-up. Here the CDR3 DNA reads TGTGCCAGCAGCACCATGTCGGGAGGCCCTGTGGAGACCCAGTACTTC. Translating it yields CASSTMSGGPVETQYF.